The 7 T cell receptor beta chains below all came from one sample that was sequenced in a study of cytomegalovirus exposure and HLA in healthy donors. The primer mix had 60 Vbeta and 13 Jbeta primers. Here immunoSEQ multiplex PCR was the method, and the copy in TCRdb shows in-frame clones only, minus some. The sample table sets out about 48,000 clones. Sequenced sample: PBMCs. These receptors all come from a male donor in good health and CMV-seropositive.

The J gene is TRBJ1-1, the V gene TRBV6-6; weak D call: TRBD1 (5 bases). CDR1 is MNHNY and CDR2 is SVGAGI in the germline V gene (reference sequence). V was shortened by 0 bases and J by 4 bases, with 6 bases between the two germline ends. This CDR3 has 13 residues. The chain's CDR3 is CASSYSGVTEAFF. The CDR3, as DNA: TGTGCCAGCAGTTACTCAGGGGTCACTGAAGCTTTCTTT.

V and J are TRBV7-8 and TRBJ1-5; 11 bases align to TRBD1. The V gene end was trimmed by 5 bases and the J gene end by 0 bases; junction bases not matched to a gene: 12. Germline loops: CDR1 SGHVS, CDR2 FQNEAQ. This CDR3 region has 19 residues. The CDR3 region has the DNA TGTGCCAGCAGCAACCGGGACAGGGGGACCGTATTTAGCAATCAGCCCCAGCATTTT. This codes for CASSNRDRGTVFSNQPQHF. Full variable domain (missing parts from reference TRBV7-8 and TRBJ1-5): GAGVSQSPRYKVAKRGQDVALRCDPISGHVSLFWYQQALGQGPEFLTYFQNEAQLDKSGLPSDRFFAERPEGSVSTLKIQRTQQEDSAVYLCASSNRDRGTVFSNQPQHFGDGTRLSIL.

The CDR3, as DNA: TGTGCCAGGGTCGGACAGGGGGCTGATGGCTACACCTTC. As protein: CARVGQGADGYTF. The chain joins TRBV2 to TRBJ1-2; 11 bases align to TRBD1. The CDR3 is 13 amino acids. V lost 9 bases, J lost 6 bases, and 6 bases stayed unmatched. CDR1 is SNHLY and CDR2 is FYNNEI in the germline V gene.

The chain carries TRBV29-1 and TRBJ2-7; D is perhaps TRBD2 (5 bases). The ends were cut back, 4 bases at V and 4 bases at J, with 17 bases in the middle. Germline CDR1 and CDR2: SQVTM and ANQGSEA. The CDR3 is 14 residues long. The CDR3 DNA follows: TGCAGCGTTGGGACCCTTACTAGAGATTACGAGCAGTACTTC. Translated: CSVGTLTRDYEQYF.

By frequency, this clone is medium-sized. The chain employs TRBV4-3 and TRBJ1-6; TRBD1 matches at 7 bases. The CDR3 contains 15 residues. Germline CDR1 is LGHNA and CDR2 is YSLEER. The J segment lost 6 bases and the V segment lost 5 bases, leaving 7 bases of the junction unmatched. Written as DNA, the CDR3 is TGCGCCAGCAGCTTGGGGACAGAGACTAATTCACCCCTCCACTTT. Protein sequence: CASSLGTETNSPLHF.

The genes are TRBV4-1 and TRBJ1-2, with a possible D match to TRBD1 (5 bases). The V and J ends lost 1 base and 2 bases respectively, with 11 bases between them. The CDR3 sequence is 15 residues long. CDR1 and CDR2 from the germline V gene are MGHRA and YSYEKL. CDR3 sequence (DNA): TGCGCCAGCAGCCAAGTAGTTCAGGGAAACTATGGCTACACCTTC. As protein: CASSQVVQGNYGYTF.

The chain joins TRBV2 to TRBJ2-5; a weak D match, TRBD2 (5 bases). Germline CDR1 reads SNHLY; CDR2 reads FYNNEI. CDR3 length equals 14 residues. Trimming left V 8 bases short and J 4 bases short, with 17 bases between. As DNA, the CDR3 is TGTGCCAGCCGCGGGTCTGAAGGTCCAGAGACCCAGTACTTC. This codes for CASRGSEGPETQYF.